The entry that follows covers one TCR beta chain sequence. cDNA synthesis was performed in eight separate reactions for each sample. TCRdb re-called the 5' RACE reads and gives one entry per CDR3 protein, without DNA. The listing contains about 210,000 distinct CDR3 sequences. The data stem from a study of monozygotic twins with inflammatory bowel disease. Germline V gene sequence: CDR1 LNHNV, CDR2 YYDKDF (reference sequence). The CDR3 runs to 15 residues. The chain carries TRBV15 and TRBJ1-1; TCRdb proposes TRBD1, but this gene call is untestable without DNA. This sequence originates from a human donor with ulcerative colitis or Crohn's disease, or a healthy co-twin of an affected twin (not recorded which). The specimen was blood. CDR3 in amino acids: CATSLPDSKNTEAFF.